This TCR beta chain came from a study of breast tumors, draining lymph nodes, adjacent tissues. The study, taken as a whole, reports: Luminal-like breast cancer showed significantly greater tumor-nontumor repertoire similarity than basal-like breast cancer did. The lymph node origin of tumor T cells was framed as consistent with a hypothesis, not demonstrated. Findings are consistent with lymph node origin and intratumoral expansion of most tumor T cells.

TCRdb re-analysed the multiplex PCR reads in MiXCR, keeping a single row per CDR3 protein. The sample contains 120,000 to 150,000 distinct CDR3 sequences, 30% to 35% of which appear only once. This clonotype was detected ten times or more. As yet, its antigen is unknown. The CDR3 spans 15 residues. Germline CDR1 and CDR2: WSHSY and SAAADI. Trimming cost V 3 bases and J 4 bases, with 13 bases left between them. Samples came from axillary lymph nodes draining the breast cancer. The sample consisted of axillary lymph node tissue. The source is a female donor with breast cancer. Some clones in this sample may be carry-over from other donors' samples. The rearrangement uses TRBV10-2 and TRBJ2-4, with D uncertain. CDR3 amino acids: CASSDTPRAKNIQYF. The DNA of the CDR3 is TGCGCCAGCAGTGATACTCCGAGAGCAAAAAACATTCAGTACTTC.